This entry features one TCR beta chain sequence. As yet, its antigen is unknown. Method: immunoSEQ multiplex PCR; TCRdb's copy keeps in-frame clones and lacks some. The sample lists 72,000 or so clones, around 88% occurring once. These data belong to a study of OX40 agonist ivuxolimab in advanced cancers. Study at large: Six ivuxolimab dose levels, 0.01 to 10 mg/kg, were given intravenously every 2 weeks.

The J segment lost 6 bases and the V segment lost 2 bases, leaving 9 bases of the junction unmatched. CDR3 length equals 15 residues. The germline V gene has CDR1 MNHNY and CDR2 SVGAGI (reference sequence). General observations from the study: CD4+ and CD8+ blood T cells expanded clonally by week 6 at 0.1 to 3.0 mg/kg. Determination of antigen specificity was not performed for the expanded peripheral T cells.

The chain joins TRBV6-6 to TRBJ1-2; 7 bases map to TRBD1. This receptor was taken from an adult with an advanced solid tumor such as melanoma, head and neck, liver or kidney cancer. Sample: CD4+ or CD8+ T cells sorted from blood, taken in a trial of the OX40 agonist ivuxolimab. The CDR3 loop reads CASSYENRDRDGYTF. DNA for the CDR3: TGTGCCAGCAGTTACGAAAACCGGGACAGAGATGGCTACACCTTC.